This T cell receptor (beta chain) originates from a study of T-cell reconstitution after alpha-beta-depleted transplantation in children. Using unique molecular identifiers, the investigators prepared the TCRbeta library. TCRdb analysed the PCR reads with MiXCR anew, one entry per CDR3 protein. Seen here are about 980,000 distinct CDR3 sequences, roughly 29% observed once, and the top ten hold about 28%. As to this clonotype: No antigen is known for it.

Germline assignment: CDR1 MNHEY and CDR2 SVGEGT. The V and J ends lost 1 base and 0 bases respectively, with 9 bases between them. The CDR3 runs 15 residues. Study-wide findings and caveats: One year after transplant, T-cell counts and diversity came mostly from newly produced T cells.

Sample: PBMCs, mostly from graft donor cells, taken 360 days after TCRalphabeta/CD19-depleted stem cell transplant. This TCR came from a boy under two years old who had a stem cell transplant for SCID, so the T cells may come from the graft donor. The V gene is TRBV6-2 or TRBV6-3, the J gene TRBJ1-2, with TRBD1 as a possible D gene (6 bases). CDR3 DNA: TGTGCCAGCAGTTACTTCGGACAGCCTAACTATGGCTACACCTTC. As protein: CASSYFGQPNYGYTF.